Listed below are T cell receptor beta chains from one sample, sequenced in a study of blood T cells in healthy people across ages. Using its own MiXCR run on the 5' RACE reads, TCRdb lists one record per CDR3 protein. Here the sample spans around 900,000 distinct CDR3 sequences, just over 50% being singletons. The material sequenced was blood. These receptors all come from a woman aged 55-69 years in good health. Each CDR3 is given with its conserved first and last residue. A D gene is named only where the DNA matches it firmly. Some rows have no size entry. The others give once, few or many, or a class for an expanded clone.

CASSFYVSTDTQYF	TGTGCCAGCAGTTTCTACGTATCCACGGATACGCAGTATTTT	.	TRBV27	TRBJ2-3	.
CSARQTGGPLGEQYF	TGCAGTGCTAGGCAAACGGGAGGGCCGCTAGGCGAGCAGTACTTC	few	TRBV20-1	TRBJ2-7	TRBD2
CASSSPSYYGYTF	TGTGCCAGCAGTTCCCCGTCTTACTATGGCTACACCTTC	.	TRBV12-3/TRBV12-4	TRBJ1-2	.
CASRRGPLSYEQYF	TGTGCCAGCAGGCGGGGCCCCCTCTCCTACGAGCAGTACTTC	.	TRBV2	TRBJ2-7	.
CASSLGPTSTDTQYF	TGTGCCAGCAGCTTGGGACCGACTTCCACAGATACGCAGTATTTT	.	TRBV5-1	TRBJ2-3	.
CASRPSTLNTDTQYF	TGTGCCAGCCGGCCCTCAACGCTGAACACAGATACGCAGTATTTT	few	TRBV11-2	TRBJ2-3	.
CATRRDRAYNEQFF	TGTGCCACTCGGAGGGACAGGGCCTACAATGAGCAGTTCTTC	once	TRBV28	TRBJ2-1	TRBD1
CASNPQVNSYNEQFF	TGTGCCAGCAACCCGCAGGTGAACTCCTACAATGAGCAGTTCTTC	.	TRBV12-3/TRBV12-4	TRBJ2-1	.
CASSQGGLAGDGRSTGELFF	TGTGCCAGCAGCCAAGGGGGTCTAGCGGGAGACGGACGAAGCACCGGGGAGCTGTTTTTT	few	TRBV4-2	TRBJ2-2	TRBD2
CASSTTLTFGYTF	TGTGCCAGCAGCACGACTCTTACTTTTGGCTACACCTTC	.	TRBV12-3/TRBV12-4	TRBJ1-2	.
CASSAGTLAKNIQYF	TGTGCCAGCAGTGCCGGGACCCTAGCCAAAAACATTCAGTACTTC	few	TRBV12-3/TRBV12-4	TRBJ2-4	.
CATESAVTGATVLTF	TGTGCCACAGAAAGCGCGGTAACTGGGGCCACCGTCCTGACTTTC	.	TRBV24-1	TRBJ2-6	.
CASSSQLTDTQYF	TGTGCCAGCAGTTCTCAGCTTACAGATACGCAGTATTTT	few	TRBV27	TRBJ2-3	.
CASSLTARLETQYF	TGTGCCAGCAGCTTAACGGCACGCTTAGAGACCCAGTACTTC	.	TRBV7-6	TRBJ2-5	.
CASSLRQGIAKNIQYF	TGCGCCAGCAGCTTGCGGCAGGGGATTGCCAAAAACATTCAGTACTTC	.	TRBV5-1	TRBJ2-4	.
CASSFRGQFNYGYTF	TGTGCCAGCAGTTTTCGCGGACAGTTCAACTATGGCTACACCTTC	.	TRBV27	TRBJ1-2	.
CASSLAGLTRSVEVILNNEQFF	TGTGCCAGCAGCTTAGCGGGACTAACCCGTTCTGTTGAAGTCATATTAAACAATGAGCAGTTCTTC	.	TRBV7-8	TRBJ2-1	TRBD2
CASSLAESGEKLFF	TGCGCCAGCAGCTTGGCGGAGTCGGGCGAAAAACTGTTTTTT	.	TRBV5-1	TRBJ1-4	.
CASSPRAGTPNEKLFF	TGTGCCAGCAGTCCCAGAGCCGGGACTCCGAATGAAAAACTGTTTTTT	.	TRBV28	TRBJ1-4	.
CASIYSGRDTQYF	TGTGCCAGCATTTACTCGGGGAGGGATACGCAGTATTTT	.	TRBV6-6	TRBJ2-3	.
CASSQEGSLLAQYF	TGTGCCAGCAGCCAAGAAGGTTCTCTCCTCGCCCAGTATTTT	.	TRBV3-1	TRBJ2-3	.
CASSLFVRLAGFSETQYF	TGTGCCAGCAGTTTATTCGTTAGACTAGCGGGATTTAGTGAGACCCAGTACTTC	.	TRBV28	TRBJ2-5	TRBD2
CASRKLAGDSDTQYF	TGTGCCAGCAGGAAACTAGCGGGAGATTCAGATACGCAGTATTTT	many	TRBV12-3/TRBV12-4	TRBJ2-3	TRBD2
CATSRVREAYNEQYF	TGTGCCACCAGCAGAGTAAGGGAGGCCTACAATGAGCAGTACTTC	.	TRBV15	TRBJ2-7	.
CASSKDGDRVDTQYF	TGTGCCAGCAGCAAAGATGGCGACAGGGTCGATACGCAGTATTTT	few	TRBV21-1	TRBJ2-3	.
CASKPSSGANVLTF	TGTGCCAGCAAGCCTAGCTCTGGGGCCAACGTCCTGACTTTC	few	TRBV7-3	TRBJ2-6	.
CASSKRNGGETQYF	TGTGCCAGCAGTAAGCGGAACGGTGGGGAGACCCAGTACTTC	.	TRBV27	TRBJ2-5	.
CATSRDRIGGGETQYF	TGTGCCACCAGCAGAGATCGGATTGGGGGTGGGGAGACCCAGTACTTC	.	TRBV15	TRBJ2-5	.